Following are 21 T cell receptor beta chains from one sample sequenced in a study of shared clonotypes between healthy human individuals. Sequencing was performed with immunoSEQ multiplex PCR; in TCRdb, only in-frame clones are kept and a portion is missing. The repertoire holds over a million clones, with roughly 97% as singletons. The sample comprised naive CD4+ T cells sorted from blood. Subset described: CD45RA+ positively selected. Receptors were obtained from a man under 40 in good health.

A word on this clone: Different DNA sequences within this sample yield the same CDR3. The chain uses TRBV11-2 and TRBJ2-2; D remains ambiguous. CDR1 SGHAT and CDR2 FQNNGV come from the germline V gene. This CDR3 region has 14 residues. The V end was cut by 6 bases, the J end by 0 bases, with 8 bases between. The CDR3 sequence: CASSSDPNTGELFF. The CDR3 region has the DNA TGTGCCAGCAGTTCTGACCCGAACACCGGGGAGCTGTTTTTT.

The chain is built from TRBV29-1 and TRBJ2-3; 12 bases agree with TRBD2. J gave up 2 bases and V 6 bases, and 6 bases lay outside the gene matches. The CDR3 is 15 residues long. Germline CDR1 and CDR2: SQVTM and ANQGSEA. Written as DNA, the CDR3 is TGCAGCGTCATCCGACTAGCGGGAGCCACAGATACGCAGTATTTT. Translated: CSVIRLAGATDTQYF.

The gene calls are TRBV5-1 and TRBJ2-3; D perhaps matches TRBD1 (5 bases). The ends were cut back, 4 bases at V and 2 bases at J, with 11 bases in the middle. Germline V gene data show CDR1 as SGHRS and CDR2 as YFSETQ. The CDR3 is made up of 14 amino acids. The CDR3 DNA reads as TGCGCCAGCAGCGACGGACATGCCACAGATACGCAGTATTTT. This gives the protein CASSDGHATDTQYF. Full variable domain (remainder filled in from reference TRBV5-1 and TRBJ2-3): KAGVTQTPRYLIKTRGQQVTLSCSPISGHRSVSWYQQTPGQGLQFLFEYFSETQRNKGNFPGRFSGRQFSNSRSEMNVSTLELGDSALYLCASSDGHATDTQYFGPGTRLTVL.

V usage is TRBV19 and J usage is TRBJ2-1, with D possibly matching TRBD2 (5 bases). Trimming removed 3 bases at V and 7 bases at J, with 16 bases between. Germline assignment: CDR1 LNHDA and CDR2 SQIVND (reference sequence). The CDR3 has 15 amino acids. CDR3 protein: CASSILGGLQNEQFF. CDR3 coding DNA: TGTGCCAGTAGTATCCTAGGCGGACTTCAGAATGAGCAGTTCTTC.

The chain links TRBV7-2 to TRBJ2-7; TRBD2 matches at 7 bases. Trimming cost V 3 bases and J 2 bases; bases outside gene matches: 19. The CDR3 runs 19 residues. CDR1 SGHTA and CDR2 FQGNSA come from the germline V gene. This CDR3 is CASSFFMTTPMRGTYEQYF. CDR3 DNA sequence: TGTGCCAGCAGCTTTTTTATGACCACCCCGATGCGGGGGACCTACGAGCAGTACTTC.

The rearrangement links TRBV6-1 to TRBJ1-2, with 8 bases identical to TRBD1. The V gene's germline CDR1 is MNHNS and CDR2 SASEGT. The J segment lost 4 bases and the V segment lost 6 bases, leaving 4 bases of the junction unmatched. The CDR3 loop spans 13 amino acids. The CDR3 reads CASRAGGGYGYTF. The DNA of the CDR3 is TGTGCCAGCAGGGCAGGGGGCGGCTATGGCTACACCTTC.

V and J are TRBV13 and TRBJ1-1; tentative D call: TRBD1 (6 bases). The CDR3 loop spans 15 amino acids. The V gene lost 1 base and the J gene lost 1 base, with 10 bases spanning the gap. The germline V gene has CDR1 PRHDT and CDR2 FYEKMQ (reference sequence). CDR3 region: CASSLEGTRNTEAFF. CDR3 DNA: TGTGCCAGCAGCTTAGAGGGGACACGGAACACTGAAGCTTTCTTT.

The chain uses TRBV7-9 and TRBJ2-1; TRBD2 matches 10 bases. Germline CDR1 is SEHNR and CDR2 is FQNEAQ (reference sequence). The CDR3 length is 14 residues. Germline trimming cut 5 bases from V and 13 bases from J; bases unmatched to any gene: 11. CDR3 residues: CASSPRVAGGPQFF. The CDR3 coding sequence is TGTGCCAGCAGCCCCCGAGTAGCGGGAGGCCCCCAGTTCTTC.

The chain has TRBV11-3 and TRBJ2-1; 11 nucleotides agree with TRBD2. The germline V gene encodes CDR1 SGHNT and CDR2 YENEEA. The CDR3 totals 15 residues. V gave up 5 bases and J gave up 4 bases; unmatched junction bases: 4. The DNA of the CDR3 is TGTGCCAGCAGCCCACGGACTAGCGGGTACAATGAGCAGTTCTTC. Its protein product is CASSPRTSGYNEQFF.

The CDR3 reads CASSEASRLAGNTDTQYF. In DNA form, the CDR3 reads TGTGCCAGCAGTGAAGCGAGCCGACTAGCGGGAAACACAGATACGCAGTATTTT. This chain uses TRBV2 with TRBJ2-3; 11 bases are a match to TRBD2. Germline CDR1 SNHLY, CDR2 FYNNEI. The J segment lost 2 bases and the V segment lost 0 bases, leaving 7 bases of the junction unmatched. This CDR3 spans 18 amino acids.

This clone was observed a single time. The chain links TRBV5-6 to TRBJ1-2; maybe TRBD1 (5 bases). Germline loops: CDR1 SGHDT, CDR2 YYEEEE. This CDR3 is built from 14 residues. V was clipped by 0 bases and J by 3 bases, with 9 bases between them. CDR3 protein: CASSLATGYYGYTF. As DNA, the CDR3 is TGTGCCAGCAGCTTGGCAACAGGCTACTATGGCTACACCTTC. Based on the CDR3 plus reference TRBV5-6 and TRBJ1-2, the full variable domain is DAGVTQSPTHLIKTRGQQVTLRCSPKSGHDTVSWYQQALGQGPQFIFQYYEEEERQRGNFPDRFSGHQFPNYSSELNVNALLLGDSALYLCASSLATGYYGYTFGSGTRLTVV.

V gene TRBV5-6 combines with J gene TRBJ2-7; 7 bases are a match to TRBD2. CDR1 and CDR2 from the germline V gene are SGHDT and YYEEEE. The J segment lost 2 bases and the V segment lost 4 bases, leaving 15 bases of the junction unmatched. The CDR3 spans 17 residues. The DNA of the CDR3 is TGTGCCAGCAGCCGGAGGCGGGAGCGGGTAGTCGCCTACGAGCAGTACTTC. Translating it yields CASSRRRERVVAYEQYF.

This chain uses TRBV19 with TRBJ2-7; the D gene is possibly TRBD2 (6 bases). With 5 bases removed from V and 2 bases from J, the gap between germline ends came to 10 bases. Germline loops: CDR1 LNHDA, CDR2 SQIVND (reference sequence). The CDR3 covers 13 residues. CDR3 nucleotide sequence: TGTGCCAGTAGTGGTCGGGGGACCTACGAGCAGTACTTC. This encodes CASSGRGTYEQYF.

In DNA form, the CDR3 reads TGTGCCAGCAGCTTGGTAGCGGCCCTCTCCTACGAGCAGTACTTC. Protein sequence: CASSLVAALSYEQYF. The J gene is TRBJ2-7, the V gene TRBV5-5; TRBD2 is a possible D gene (6 bases). Trimming left V 0 bases short and J 0 bases short, with 10 bases between. Germline lookup yields CDR1 SGHKS and CDR2 YYEKEE (reference sequence). The CDR3 loop spans 15 amino acids.

The rearrangement uses TRBV6-5 and TRBJ2-2; D is undetermined. CDR3 size: 11 residues. In germline, CDR1 is MNHEY, CDR2 SVGAGI. V lost 6 bases and J 6 bases, leaving 5 bases between the germline ends. The CDR3 DNA reads as TGTGCCAGCAGGAAGGCCGGGGAGCTGTTTTTT. Translated: CASRKAGELFF.

CDR3 region: CASSHLGAASSYNEQFF. The DNA of the CDR3 is TGTGCCAGCTCACATCTAGGCGCGGCGAGCTCCTACAATGAGCAGTTCTTC. The V and J genes are TRBV18 and TRBJ2-1; D is undetermined. The V gene lost 4 bases and the J gene lost 0 bases, with 16 bases spanning the gap. Germline lookup yields CDR1 KGHSH and CDR2 LQKENI. This CDR3 contains 17 residues.

V gene TRBV10-3 combines with J gene TRBJ2-1; D could derive from TRBD1 or TRBD2 (5 bases each). Germline-derived CDR1 and CDR2 are ENHRY and SYGVKD. The CDR3 length is 17 residues. V lost 3 bases, J lost 4 bases, and 19 bases lay in between. In DNA form, the CDR3 reads TGTGCCATCAGTGACGCGGTTGGGGGAGTGAATTACAATGAGCAGTTCTTC. Its translation: CAISDAVGGVNYNEQFF.

The V gene is TRBV29-1, the J gene TRBJ1-1, with TRBD1 matching over 9 bases. Germline loops: CDR1 SQVTM, CDR2 ANQGSEA. The CDR3 length is 13 residues. With V trimmed by 4 bases and J by 6 bases, 6 bases remained unmatched. The CDR3 region is CSVAPGQGAEAFF. In nucleotides, the CDR3 is TGCAGCGTTGCCCCGGGACAGGGAGCTGAAGCTTTCTTT.

The chain has TRBV11-3 and TRBJ2-1, with TRBD2 matching 8 bases. Per the germline V gene, CDR1 is SGHNT and CDR2 is YENEEA. With 1 base clipped from V and 3 bases from J, the junction kept 8 bases outside the gene matches. The CDR3 spans 17 residues. The CDR3 spells CASSLGGERGLYNEQFF. The DNA of the CDR3 is TGTGCCAGCAGCTTAGGAGGTGAGCGGGGGCTCTACAATGAGCAGTTCTTC.

Concerning this clone: A read error may account for a junction end that differs from germline. The genes are TRBV30 and TRBJ2-7; D assignment may be TRBD1 or TRBD2 (7 bases each). The germline gives CDR1 GTSNPN, CDR2 SVGIG (reference sequence). The CDR3 is 11 amino acids. The CDR3 bases are TGTGCCGGGAGGGGGCATTACGAGCAGTACTTC. Translated: CAGRGHYEQYF.

The chain joins TRBV18 to TRBJ2-6; D might be TRBD2 (5 bases). V gave up 6 bases and J gave up 5 bases, with 8 bases separating them. Germline V gene lookup returns CDR1 KGHSH and CDR2 LQKENI. This CDR3 has 13 amino acids. The CDR3 region has the DNA TGTGCCAGCTCCGGGGAGCGGGCCAACGTCCTGACTTTC. Its translation: CASSGERANVLTF.